Below, 23 T cell receptor beta chains from the same sample are listed, as sequenced in a study of cytomegalovirus exposure and HLA in healthy donors. A multiplex PCR was run with 60 Vbeta primers and 13 Jbeta primers. The protocol was immunoSEQ multiplex PCR, while the TCRdb copy is restricted to in-frame clones and leaves out a portion. The repertoire holds approximately 120,000 clones, with 77% as singletons. Input material: PBMCs. The receptors shown here come from a woman aged 40 to 55 in good health and CMV-seropositive.

The rearrangement uses TRBV10-3 and TRBJ2-5; 11 nucleotides agree with TRBD1. V dropped 6 bases and J dropped 5; count of bases not matched to a gene: 2. The CDR3 is made up of 13 amino acids. CDR1 and CDR2 from the germline V gene are ENHRY and SYGVKD. This CDR3 is CAIRGTGGETQYF. CDR3 nucleotide sequence: TGTGCCATCAGGGGGACAGGGGGGGAGACCCAGTACTTC.

The chain combines TRBV10-3 with TRBJ2-3, with D perhaps TRBD1 (6 bases). Trimming cost V 2 bases and J 0 bases, with 9 bases left between them. The length of the CDR3 is 15 residues. The germline V gene has CDR1 ENHRY and CDR2 SYGVKD. The CDR3 DNA reads TGTGCCATCAGTGAGGGGCAGGGGAGCACAGATACGCAGTATTTT. It yields the protein CAISEGQGSTDTQYF.

The chain has TRBV18 and TRBJ1-2; no definite D call. The CDR3 contains 15 residues. Germline assignment: CDR1 KGHSH and CDR2 LQKENI. Trimming shortened V by 1 base and J by 4 bases, and 13 bases separated the two germline ends. The chain's CDR3 is CASSPQKGRIYGYTF. CDR3 coding DNA: TGTGCCAGCTCACCACAAAAAGGGAGGATCTATGGCTACACCTTC.

The rearrangement joins TRBV27 to TRBJ2-2; TRBD2 aligns across 11 bases. The length of the CDR3 is 16 residues. Unmatched junction bases numbered 10, after V lost 8 bases and J lost 5 bases. Germline CDR1 MNHEY, CDR2 SMNVEV (reference sequence). As DNA, the CDR3 is TGTGCCAGCGTTAGCCTAGCGGGAGGAGGTACCGGGGAGCTGTTTTTT. Translation gives CASVSLAGGGTGELFF.

This chain joins TRBV30 and TRBJ2-2, with D possibly TRBD2 on 6 matching bases. The CDR3 extends over 13 amino acids. Germline lookup yields CDR1 GTSNPN and CDR2 SVGIG (reference sequence). Trimming took off 2 bases at V and 8 bases at J, with 12 bases between the two ends. The CDR3 DNA reads as TGTGCCTGGAGTAGGGTAGCGGAGGGGGAGCTGTTTTTT. Encoded protein: CAWSRVAEGELFF.

J is TRBJ1-1 and V is TRBV7-8; no firm D call. V shed 6 bases and J shed 1 base, with 9 bases lying between them. CDR1 and CDR2 from the germline V gene are SGHVS and FQNEAQ. The CDR3 totals 13 residues. The DNA for the CDR3 is TGTGCCAGCAGATACAGAGAGAACACTGAAGCTTTCTTT. It encodes CASRYRENTEAFF.

This chain links TRBV5-4 with TRBJ2-3, with 8 bases lining up with TRBD2. V shed 4 bases, J shed 3 bases, and the junction held 10 bases outside the gene matches. The CDR3 runs 16 residues. CDR1 and CDR2 from the germline V gene are SGHNT and YYREEE (reference sequence). The CDR3 protein is CASSPELAGTTDTQYF. DNA of the CDR3: TGTGCCAGCAGCCCGGAATTAGCGGGAACGACAGATACGCAGTATTTT.

The rearrangement uses TRBV2 and TRBJ2-7; D is possibly TRBD2 (5 bases). The germline gives CDR1 SNHLY, CDR2 FYNNEI. CDR3 length: 12 residues. V was trimmed by 7 bases and J by 6 bases, leaving 13 bases between them. The CDR3 protein is CASMKFEGEQYF. The CDR3 bases are TGTGCCAGCATGAAGTTTGAGGGCGAGCAGTACTTC.

CDR3 nucleotides: TGTGCCAGCAGTTTAAGCGGACCTCACACAGATACGCAGTATTTT. Its translation is CASSLSGPHTDTQYF. The rearrangement joins TRBV28 to TRBJ2-3; maybe TRBD2 (5 bases). The V and J ends lost 2 bases and 2 bases respectively, with 11 bases between them. The CDR3 covers 15 residues. Germline V CDR1 and CDR2: MDHEN, SYDVKM.

The genes are TRBV4-2 and TRBJ2-5; D perhaps matches TRBD1 (5 bases). The CDR3 length is 13 residues. Germline CDR1 reads LGHNA; CDR2 reads YNFKEQ. With 5 bases removed from V and 2 bases from J, the gap between germline ends came to 9 bases. CDR3 sequence reads: CASSSTEQETQYF. The DNA of the CDR3 is TGTGCCAGCAGCTCGACAGAACAAGAGACCCAGTACTTC.

This chain links TRBV4-1 with TRBJ2-3; perhaps TRBD2 as D (5 bases). Germline V gene lookup returns CDR1 MGHRA and CDR2 YSYEKL. The CDR3 is 16 amino acids. Trimming removed 1 base at V and 5 bases at J, with 16 bases between. DNA of the CDR3: TGCGCCAGCAGCCAAGTGTACGGAGGAGTGGAAGATACGCAGTATTTT. Its protein is CASSQVYGGVEDTQYF.

This sequence joins TRBV30 and TRBJ1-1, with 7 bases matching TRBD1. The V segment lost 5 bases and the J segment 5 bases; nucleotides outside the gene matches: 8. The CDR3 totals 13 residues. Germline CDR1 GTSNPN, CDR2 SVGIG (reference sequence). The CDR3 loop is CAWFPGGYTEAFF. CDR3 coding DNA: TGTGCCTGGTTCCCAGGGGGGTATACTGAAGCTTTCTTT.

This clone was observed a few times. The CDR3 DNA is TGCGCCAGCAGCCCGGCAGCGGGAGCCTACAATGAGCAGTTCTTC. Translating it yields CASSPAAGAYNEQFF. V usage is TRBV5-1 and J usage is TRBJ2-1, with 8 bases aligning to TRBD2. The CDR3 is made up of 15 amino acids. V lost 4 bases, J lost 2 bases, and 5 bases stayed unmatched. Germline lookup yields CDR1 SGHRS and CDR2 YFSETQ.

A few counts support this clone. The chain employs TRBV2 and TRBJ1-1; TRBD1 matches 8 bases. The V segment lost 7 bases and the J segment 7 bases; nucleotides outside the gene matches: 8. This CDR3 is 13 amino acids long. Germline loops: CDR1 SNHLY, CDR2 FYNNEI. DNA for the CDR3: TGTGCCAGCACGAAGGACAGGGAGGATGAAGCTTTCTTT. This translates into CASTKDREDEAFF.

This clone was detected only once. The rearrangement links TRBV11-1 to TRBJ2-5, with TRBD1 identical over 9 bases. Germline trimming cut 1 base from V and 1 base from J; bases unmatched to any gene: 4. The CDR3 loop spans 16 amino acids. Germline loops: CDR1 SGHAT, CDR2 FQDESV (reference sequence). The DNA of the CDR3 is TGTGCCAGCAGCTTAGGAGGGGGACAGGGCCAAGAGACCCAGTACTTC. Amino acid sequence: CASSLGGGQGQETQYF.

The CDR3 loop is CASSTTGTGGDGYTF. The DNA for the CDR3 is TGTGCCAGCAGCACAACCGGGACAGGGGGTGACGGCTACACCTTC. The chain has TRBV5-4 and TRBJ1-2; 11 nucleotides agree with TRBD1. The CDR3 is 15 residues long. CDR1 SGHNT and CDR2 YYREEE come from the germline V gene (reference sequence). J lost 8 bases, V lost 4 bases, and 10 bases had no gene match.

The table lists this clone with a few counts. The V call is TRBV6-1, the J call TRBJ2-7; TRBD2 matches at 7 bases. There are 14 residues in the CDR3. Germline values: CDR1 MNHNS, CDR2 SASEGT. J lost 6 bases, V lost 7 bases, and 12 bases had no gene match. This chain's CDR3 is CASKPSGDLSEQYF. The CDR3 coding sequence is TGTGCCAGCAAACCTAGCGGAGACCTGTCCGAGCAGTACTTC.

The chain is built from TRBV27 and TRBJ2-1; 15 bases align to TRBD2. There are 19 residues in the CDR3. CDR1 is MNHEY, CDR2 SMNVEV, per germline (reference sequence). After removal of 5 bases from V and 5 bases from J, the junction contained 13 bases not matched to a gene. The CDR3 region is CASSPGLAGGPGVDNEQFF. The DNA for the CDR3 is TGTGCCAGCAGTCCCGGACTAGCGGGAGGGCCGGGAGTCGACAATGAGCAGTTCTTC.

The chain recombines TRBV28 with TRBJ2-7; a weak D match, TRBD1 (7 bases). V dropped 5 bases and J dropped 9 bases, with 26 bases sitting between them. This CDR3 has 16 residues. Looked up from germline, CDR1 is MDHEN and CDR2 is SYDVKM. The CDR3 DNA is TGTGCCAGCAGTCTCGGACAGGAGGGGACTCCCCTCGGGCAGTACTTC. Translation gives CASSLGQEGTPLGQYF.

V usage is TRBV30 and J usage is TRBJ2-1, with TRBD2 matching 8 bases. CDR3 size: 13 residues. Losses at the gene ends were 2 bases for V and 4 bases for J; bases not matched to a gene: 1. Germline CDR1 reads GTSNPN; CDR2 reads SVGIG (reference sequence). The CDR3 coding sequence is TGTGCCTGGAGTCCTAGCGGGTACAATGAGCAGTTCTTC. Translated, it gives CAWSPSGYNEQFF.

The V and J genes are TRBV7-9 and TRBJ2-1; TRBD2 matches 13 bases. The CDR3 has 15 residues. Germline V gene sequence: CDR1 SEHNR, CDR2 FQNEAQ (reference sequence). V was clipped by 5 bases and J by 7 bases; unmatched bases: 5. CDR3 residues: CASSVLAGGLNEQFF. DNA for the CDR3: TGTGCCAGCAGCGTACTAGCGGGAGGGCTGAATGAGCAGTTCTTC.

This clone was seen more than once but under ten times. V is TRBV10-2 and J is TRBJ1-2; 7 positions agree with TRBD1. The V gene's germline CDR1 is WSHSY and CDR2 SAAADI. V was pared by 0 bases and J by 5 bases, with 6 bases of the junction left unmatched. The CDR3 sequence is 15 residues long. The CDR3 reads CASSESIAGQYGYTF. In nucleotides, the CDR3 is TGCGCCAGCAGTGAGTCGATAGCGGGACAGTATGGCTACACCTTC.

V and J are TRBV11-2 and TRBJ2-3, with 8 bases lining up with TRBD1. Germline assignment: CDR1 SGHAT and CDR2 FQNNGV. CDR3 length: 17 amino acids. V trimming: 3 bases; J trimming: 4 bases; junction bases outside the gene matches: 12. The CDR3 DNA sequence: TGTGCCAGCAGCTTCAGGACAGGGCGGTTTATCGCAGATACGCAGTATTTT. Its translation is CASSFRTGRFIADTQYF.